The 9 T cell receptor beta chains below were found in one sample sequenced in a study of tumor-infiltrating lymphocytes in primary liver carcinoma. The template, approximately 500 ng total RNA, yielded TCR beta cDNA made with a constant-region primer. Slightly modified ARM-PCR with three nested multiplex PCR rounds yielded TCR beta libraries. For around 11 cycles apiece, the opening two PCR rounds ran with TRBV1-TRBV30 forward primers and a C-beta reverse primer. TCRdb re-analysed the multiplex PCR reads in MiXCR, keeping a single row per CDR3 protein. The table includes 180,000 or so distinct CDR3 sequences, roughly 60% detected once. Germline DNA was also extracted, while the blood RNA originated from unsorted whole blood. Sequenced material: peripheral blood. These receptors were collected from a man between 40 and 49 years old with primary liver carcinoma and hepatitis B virus infection.

This clonotype has just a few counts. The chain is built from TRBV4-2 and TRBJ2-1, with D hard to call. Trimming took off 0 bases at V and 9 bases at J, with 12 bases between the two ends. The CDR3 has 14 amino acids. CDR1 is LGHNA and CDR2 is YNFKEQ in the germline V gene. CDR3 amino acids: CASSQEGDGSEQFF. CDR3 nucleotide sequence: TGTGCCAGCAGCCAAGAGGGCGACGGAAGTGAGCAGTTCTTC.

This clonotype was observed a single time. The chain combines TRBV30 with TRBJ2-1; 9 bases match TRBD2. CDR1 GTSNPN and CDR2 SVGIG come from the germline V gene (reference sequence). V shed 2 bases, J shed 9 bases, and the junction held 14 bases outside the gene matches. The CDR3 is 16 amino acids. CDR3 coding DNA: TGTGCCTGGAGTAAGCTAGCGGGAAGGGGGGGGGCTGAGCAGTTCTTC. Translating it yields CAWSKLAGRGGAEQFF.

About this clonotype: The junction does not match germline at one end; this may be a read error. The rearrangement uses TRBV14 and TRBJ2-7; 13 bases fit TRBD2. This CDR3 has 15 amino acids. Germline V gene lookup returns CDR1 SGHDN and CDR2 FVKESK. CDR3 in DNA: TGTGCCAGCAGCCAAGGGCGGACTAGCGGGAGCGAGCACTACTTC. This sequence encodes CASSQGRTSGSEHYF.

This clonotype was detected only a few times. Sequence at one end of the junction differs from germline and may be a read error. The chain combines TRBV12-3 or TRBV12-4 with TRBJ2-3, with 7 bases aligning to TRBD2. This CDR3 comprises 16 residues. The CDR3 region is CASSLGGSRITYTQYF. CDR3 DNA sequence: TGTGCCAGCAGTTTGGGGGGGTCCCGTATCACATATACGCAGTATTTT.

As concerns this clonotype: Its ends do not fully match the called genes, so a read error is possible. V gene TRBV4-1 combines with J gene TRBJ2-2; D gene uncertain. The CDR3 covers 14 residues. Germline V gene data show CDR1 as MGHRA and CDR2 as YSYEKL. In nucleotides, the CDR3 is TGCGCCAGCAGCGGTGGCCCCAACACCAGGGAGCTGTTTTTT. Protein product: CASSGGPNTRELFF.

This clonotype was counted ten times or more. The chain joins TRBV11-3 to TRBJ2-7, with D possibly TRBD2 on 6 matching bases. From germline, CDR1 is SGHNT and CDR2 YENEEA. The CDR3 is 15 amino acids. Trimming shortened V by 4 bases and J by 4 bases, and 17 bases separated the two germline ends. CDR3 sequence (DNA): TGTGCCAGCAGCTCCTCCCGGGACTCTAAATACGAGCAGTACTTC. It yields the protein CASSSSRDSKYEQYF.

The rearrangement uses TRBV5-1 and TRBJ2-2; possibly TRBD2 for D (6 bases). There are 14 residues in the CDR3. Trimming took 3 bases from V and 6 from J, leaving 12 bases between them. Per the germline V gene, CDR1 is SGHRS and CDR2 is YFSETQ. As DNA, the CDR3 is TGCGCCAGCAGCTCGTCGGGAGAACCCGGGGAGCTGTTTTTT. Translating gives CASSSSGEPGELFF.

Regarding this clonotype: The conserved phenylalanine or tryptophan normally closing the CDR3 is absent here, so this likely arose from a read error. This chain connects TRBV10-1 to TRBJ2-2; D is perhaps TRBD2 (5 bases). V lost 3 bases and J lost 8, with 19 bases in between. CDR3 length: 16 amino acids. Germline V gene data show CDR1 as WNHNN and CDR2 as SYGVQD (reference sequence). This chain's CDR3 is CASSDKRAETLGELFY. The CDR3 region has the DNA TGCGCCAGCAGTGATAAGAGGGCCGAGACATTGGGGGAGCTGTTTTAT.

For this clonotype: This could be a read error, since a much larger clone is one nucleotide away. The chain is built from TRBV12-3 or TRBV12-4 and TRBJ2-1; TRBD2 aligns across 8 bases. The CDR3 loop spans 15 amino acids. Germline trimming cut 3 bases from V and 5 bases from J; bases unmatched to any gene: 6. In DNA form, the CDR3 reads TGTGCCAGCAGTTTCCGGGCTAGCGGGCACAATGAGCAGTTCTTC. Protein: CASSFRASGHNEQFF.